This TCR beta chain was sequenced in a study of cytomegalovirus exposure and HLA in healthy donors. Each donor's status was that of a healthy bone marrow donor. When sampled, the donors appeared nominally healthy, though they likely had unrecorded immune exposures. General observations from the study: TCR association rates varied by HLA locus in a later analysis, with DRB1 highest and HLA-C lowest. Whilst most TCR sequences proved rare, a subset of public TCRs occurred across many donors.

As to this clone: As yet, its antigen is unknown.

Vbeta (60) and Jbeta (13) primers were used in the PCR. Sequencing was performed with immunoSEQ multiplex PCR; in TCRdb, only in-frame clones are kept and a portion is missing. The sample has 150,000 to 200,000 clones, approximately 82% seen once. The sample comprised PBMCs. The clonotype originates from a woman under 30 in good health and CMV-seronegative.

As DNA, the CDR3 is TGTGCCAGCAGCAAAGGAGGGAACAGGGTGAACACCGGGGAGCTGTTTTTT. It translates to CASSKGGNRVNTGELFF. The chain combines TRBV21-1 with TRBJ2-2; TRBD1 reflects the table's D call only, with no check against the DNA. TRBV21-1 is annotated as a pseudogene. The CDR3 runs to 17 residues.